The 26 T cell receptor beta chains presented below share a single source sample, sequenced in a study of cytomegalovirus exposure and HLA in healthy donors (dated by TCRdb to about 2017). The library was prepared using the immunoSEQ multiplex PCR assay. TCRdb retrieved this table from immuneACCESS and kept in-frame rearrangements only. Not all clones are present; in checked studies, unresolved V genes account for under half, and no reason is known for the remainder. Counted in this sample were 150,000 or so clones; around 89% of them appeared once. The ten most abundant clones make up roughly 6.4% of the sample. Sequenced material: PBMCs. These TCRs come from a young woman in good health and CMV-seropositive.

The rearrangement uses TRBV7-2 and TRBJ1-1, with D uncertain. In germline, CDR1 is SGHTA, CDR2 FQGNSA. This CDR3 has 15 residues. V shed 5 bases and J shed 6 bases, with 19 bases lying between them. The CDR3 is CASSPANLGVAEAFF. The CDR3 region has the DNA TGTGCCAGCAGCCCCGCCAATTTGGGAGTCGCTGAAGCTTTCTTT.

This chain joins TRBV28 and TRBJ1-2, with D hard to call. Germline V lookup: CDR1 MDHEN, CDR2 SYDVKM. Trimming took 5 bases from V and 4 from J, leaving 11 bases between them. CDR3 length: 13 amino acids. The CDR3 sequence is CASSPAGSYGYTF. CDR3 bases: TGTGCCAGCAGTCCGGCAGGATCCTATGGCTACACCTTC.

This chain links TRBV7-6 with TRBJ2-7; 8 positions match TRBD2. The CDR3 has 15 amino acids. Germline V gene sequence: CDR1 SGHVS, CDR2 FNYEAQ. With V trimmed by 0 bases and J by 4 bases, 5 bases remained unmatched. CDR3 coding DNA: TGTGCCAGCAGCTTAGCGGGGCGGGGGGAGTACGAGCAGTACTTC. It encodes CASSLAGRGEYEQYF.

The J gene is TRBJ2-1, the V gene TRBV10-1; no clear D gene. The length of the CDR3 is 13 residues. Per the germline V gene, CDR1 is WNHNN and CDR2 is SYGVQD (reference sequence). V lost 6 bases and J lost 4, with 10 bases in between. The CDR3, as DNA: TGCGCCAGCAGAGGTGGGCGTTACAATGAGCAGTTCTTC. Translation gives CASRGGRYNEQFF.

The count of this clone is one. This chain links TRBV5-1 with TRBJ1-2, with D perhaps TRBD1 (5 bases). The CDR3 covers 14 residues. Looked up from germline, CDR1 is SGHRS and CDR2 is YFSETQ. V was clipped by 1 base and J by 2 bases, with 9 bases between them. CDR3 in amino acids: CASSLSPGNYGYTF. The DNA for the CDR3 is TGCGCCAGCAGCTTGAGTCCAGGGAACTATGGCTACACCTTC. Looking up the rest from reference TRBV5-1 and TRBJ1-2 gives the full variable domain: KAGVTQTPRYLIKTRGQQVTLSCSPISGHRSVSWYQQTPGQGLQFLFEYFSETQRNKGNFPGRFSGRQFSNSRSEMNVSTLELGDSALYLCASSLSPGNYGYTFGSGTRLTVV.

The V call is TRBV28, the J call TRBJ1-2; 8 bases are shared with TRBD1. The V segment lost 3 bases and the J segment 6 bases; nucleotides outside the gene matches: 6. This CDR3 is 14 amino acids long. Germline V gene data show CDR1 as MDHEN and CDR2 as SYDVKM. The CDR3 DNA follows: TGTGCCAGCAGTTTCCGGGCAGGGGGCGATGGCTACACCTTC. This translates into CASSFRAGGDGYTF.

This sequence joins TRBV6-5 and TRBJ1-5; no reliable D call. The V gene lost 5 bases and the J gene lost 3 bases, with 8 bases spanning the gap. CDR1 and CDR2 (germline): MNHEY, SVGAGI. This CDR3 has 13 amino acids. CDR3 loop: CASSRRVNQPQHF. CDR3 DNA: TGTGCCAGCAGTCGCCGAGTCAATCAGCCCCAGCATTTT.

V gene TRBV10-2 combines with J gene TRBJ1-5, with 9 bases matching TRBD1. Germline CDR1 and CDR2: WSHSY and SAAADI. The CDR3 runs 15 residues. With V trimmed by 8 bases and J by 3 bases, 8 bases remained unmatched. The CDR3 sequence: CASSAGQGNNQPQHF. CDR3 in DNA: TGCGCCAGCTCCGCGGGACAGGGAAACAATCAGCCCCAGCATTTT.

This clone was observed a single time. The chain uses TRBV7-2 and TRBJ2-7; possibly TRBD2 for D (5 bases). The V and J ends lost 7 bases and 2 bases respectively, with 15 bases between them. The CDR3 runs to 14 residues. CDR1 is SGHTA and CDR2 is FQGNSA in the germline V gene. The CDR3, as DNA: TGTGCCAGCACCCTTAGTCCTAGCACCTACGAGCAGTACTTC. This codes for CASTLSPSTYEQYF.

The V and J genes are TRBV7-8 and TRBJ2-7; 12 bases agree with TRBD2. V gave up 4 bases and J gave up 4 bases; unmatched junction bases: 5. Germline V gene sequence: CDR1 SGHVS, CDR2 FQNEAQ. The CDR3 runs to 15 residues. CDR3 protein: CASSSPGLAGYEQYF. The DNA for the CDR3 is TGTGCCAGCAGCTCGCCGGGACTAGCGGGTTACGAGCAGTACTTC.

The J gene is TRBJ2-1, the V gene TRBV6-1; unclear D gene. CDR1 and CDR2 (germline): MNHNS, SASEGT. V lost 1 base, J lost 3 bases, and 10 bases lay in between. The CDR3 runs to 15 residues. CDR3 nucleotides: TGTGCCAGCAGTGAAGTCGAGGTTTTCTACAATGAGCAGTTCTTC. Its translation is CASSEVEVFYNEQFF.

The chain links TRBV5-1 to TRBJ2-1; D may be TRBD2 (5 bases). V lost 3 bases, J lost 2 bases, and 6 bases lay in between. Germline CDR1 and CDR2: SGHRS and YFSETQ. The CDR3 is made up of 13 amino acids. The CDR3, as DNA: TGCGCCAGCAGCTCCGGGGCCTACAATGAGCAGTTCTTC. This sequence encodes CASSSGAYNEQFF.

The rearrangement uses TRBV7-3 and TRBJ2-1; 9 nucleotides agree with TRBD2. Losses at the gene ends were 4 bases for V and 8 bases for J; bases not matched to a gene: 3. Germline CDR1 SGHTA, CDR2 FQGTGA. The CDR3 sequence is 13 residues long. The CDR3 sequence is CASSSGLAHEQFF. CDR3 in DNA: TGTGCCAGCAGCTCGGGACTAGCCCATGAGCAGTTCTTC.

The V and J genes are TRBV14 and TRBJ2-7, with a tentative D call TRBD1 (6 bases). Germline CDR1 SGHDN, CDR2 FVKESK. Trimming shortened V by 1 base and J by 9 bases, and 16 bases separated the two germline ends. CDR3 size: 14 residues. The CDR3 DNA sequence: TGTGCCAGCAGCCAAGGGACAGCCTTTCGGTCGCAGTACTTC. Translated: CASSQGTAFRSQYF.

This clone was detected only once. This chain joins TRBV28 and TRBJ2-5; 12 bases map to TRBD1. Germline trimming cut 2 bases from V and 6 bases from J; bases unmatched to any gene: 13. The CDR3 loop spans 18 amino acids. Per germline, CDR1 MDHEN and CDR2 SYDVKM. Here the CDR3 reads CASSLGAGTGGAEKTQYF. The CDR3 nucleotides are TGTGCCAGCAGTTTAGGAGCCGGGACAGGGGGCGCTGAAAAGACCCAGTACTTC.

This clone was seen once. The chain uses TRBV5-1 and TRBJ2-1; the match to TRBD1 covers 7 bases. The CDR3 runs 13 residues. CDR1 is SGHRS, CDR2 YFSETQ, per germline. V dropped 3 bases and J dropped 7; count of bases not matched to a gene: 4. The CDR3 coding sequence is TGCGCCAGCAGCTCGCAGACAGGGAATGAGCAGTTCTTC. Amino acid sequence: CASSSQTGNEQFF.

The V gene is TRBV7-9, the J gene TRBJ2-7; a weak D match, TRBD2 (6 bases). The ends were cut back, 3 bases at V and 0 bases at J, with 12 bases in the middle. The CDR3 consists of 15 residues. The germline gives CDR1 SEHNR, CDR2 FQNEAQ (reference sequence). DNA of the CDR3: TGTGCCAGCAGCTTCAATAGCGGTCCCTCCTACGAGCAGTACTTC. Protein sequence: CASSFNSGPSYEQYF.

V gene TRBV6-1 combines with J gene TRBJ1-2; 7 nucleotides align to TRBD1. Unmatched junction bases numbered 7, after V lost 2 bases and J lost 7 bases. This CDR3 is 14 amino acids long. Per the germline V gene, CDR1 is MNHNS and CDR2 is SASEGT. The CDR3 DNA reads TGTGCCAGCAGTGAAAATCCCAGGGGGTTTGGCTACACCTTC. It encodes CASSENPRGFGYTF.

This clone has a handful of counts. This chain joins TRBV5-1 and TRBJ2-7, with 9 positions matching TRBD2. There are 14 residues in the CDR3. V was clipped by 0 bases and J by 2 bases; unmatched bases: 0. Germline lookup yields CDR1 SGHRS and CDR2 YFSETQ. This chain's CDR3 is CASSLVAGAYEQYF. The CDR3 bases are TGCGCCAGCAGCTTGGTAGCGGGAGCCTACGAGCAGTACTTC.

The CDR3 coding sequence is TGTGCCAGCAGCTTGGACGGGACAGTTGATTACGAGCAGTACTTC. It translates to CASSLDGTVDYEQYF. V is TRBV5-5 and J is TRBJ2-7; 7 bases map to TRBD1. Germline V gene sequence: CDR1 SGHKS, CDR2 YYEKEE (reference sequence). J was trimmed by 4 bases and V by 0 bases; bases with no gene match: 7. The CDR3 covers 15 residues.

The chain employs TRBV5-1 and TRBJ1-1, with 8 bases that match TRBD1. The CDR3 extends over 12 amino acids. Germline-derived CDR1 and CDR2 are SGHRS and YFSETQ. The ends lost 3 bases at V and 7 bases at J; junction bases unmatched: 2. The CDR3 DNA sequence: TGCGCCAGCAGCTACGGACAGGGTGAAGCTTTCTTT. Amino acid sequence: CASSYGQGEAFF. The whole variable domain, filled in from reference TRBV5-1 and TRBJ1-1, reads KAGVTQTPRYLIKTRGQQVTLSCSPISGHRSVSWYQQTPGQGLQFLFEYFSETQRNKGNFPGRFSGRQFSNSRSEMNVSTLELGDSALYLCASSYGQGEAFFGQGTRLTVV.

The genes are TRBV6-5 and TRBJ2-5, with D possibly being TRBD2 (6 bases). CDR1 is MNHEY and CDR2 is SVGAGI in the germline V gene. The V end lost 3 bases, the J end lost 5 bases, and 13 bases lay between the germline ends. The CDR3 covers 14 residues. DNA for the CDR3: TGTGCCAGCAGTTATGGGGGGATGGAGGAGACCCAGTACTTC. Protein product: CASSYGGMEETQYF.

CDR3 sequence: CAISEAFPGDSPLHF. The CDR3 DNA reads TGTGCCATCAGTGAGGCCTTCCCAGGTGATTCACCCCTCCACTTT. The V call is TRBV10-3, the J call TRBJ1-6; D is unresolved. In germline, CDR1 is ENHRY, CDR2 SYGVKD. The length of the CDR3 is 15 residues. V was cut by 2 bases and J by 8 bases, with 13 bases left in between.

The chain combines TRBV27 with TRBJ2-3; 8 bases align to TRBD1. The germline gives CDR1 MNHEY, CDR2 SMNVEV (reference sequence). This CDR3 is built from 15 residues. The J segment lost 5 bases and the V segment lost 2 bases, leaving 6 bases of the junction unmatched. The DNA of the CDR3 is TGTGCCAGCAGTTTAACAGGGACAGGCAAAGATACGCAGTATTTT. This translates into CASSLTGTGKDTQYF.

CDR3 DNA sequence: TGTGCCAGCAGCCCCCGACTAGCGGGAGGACAAGAGACCCAGTACTTC. Its translation: CASSPRLAGGQETQYF. The chain combines TRBV7-9 with TRBJ2-5, with 13 bases identical to TRBD2. The CDR3 is 16 residues long. CDR1 is SEHNR and CDR2 is FQNEAQ in the germline V gene (reference sequence). With 5 bases clipped from V and 2 bases from J, the junction kept 5 bases outside the gene matches.

This clone was observed once. V is TRBV18 and J is TRBJ2-3; 8 bases are a match to TRBD1. CDR3 length: 17 residues. The V gene end was trimmed by 2 bases and the J gene end by 1 base; junction bases not matched to a gene: 8. Germline V lookup: CDR1 KGHSH, CDR2 LQKENI. The CDR3 DNA follows: TGTGCCAGCTCACCAATCCTACAGGGGGAGGGCACAGATACGCAGTATTTT. It yields the protein CASSPILQGEGTDTQYF.